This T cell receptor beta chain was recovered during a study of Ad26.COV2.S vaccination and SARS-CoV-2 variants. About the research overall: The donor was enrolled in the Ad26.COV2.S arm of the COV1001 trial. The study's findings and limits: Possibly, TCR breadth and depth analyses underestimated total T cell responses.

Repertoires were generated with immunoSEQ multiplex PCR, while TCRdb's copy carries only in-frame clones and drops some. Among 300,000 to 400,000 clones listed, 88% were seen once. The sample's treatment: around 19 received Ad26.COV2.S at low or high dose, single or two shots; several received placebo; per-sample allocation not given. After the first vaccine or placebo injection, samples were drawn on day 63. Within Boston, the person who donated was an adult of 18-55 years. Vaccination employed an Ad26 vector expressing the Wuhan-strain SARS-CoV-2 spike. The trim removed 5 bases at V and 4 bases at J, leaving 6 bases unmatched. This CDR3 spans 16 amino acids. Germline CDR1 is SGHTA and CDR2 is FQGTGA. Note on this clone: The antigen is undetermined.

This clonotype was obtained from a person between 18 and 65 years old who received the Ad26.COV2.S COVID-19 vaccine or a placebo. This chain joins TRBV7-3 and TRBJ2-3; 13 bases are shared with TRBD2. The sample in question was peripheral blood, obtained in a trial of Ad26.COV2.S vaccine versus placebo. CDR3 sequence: CASSPGLAGVPDTQYF. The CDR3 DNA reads TGTGCCAGCAGCCCCGGACTAGCGGGGGTGCCAGATACGCAGTATTTT.